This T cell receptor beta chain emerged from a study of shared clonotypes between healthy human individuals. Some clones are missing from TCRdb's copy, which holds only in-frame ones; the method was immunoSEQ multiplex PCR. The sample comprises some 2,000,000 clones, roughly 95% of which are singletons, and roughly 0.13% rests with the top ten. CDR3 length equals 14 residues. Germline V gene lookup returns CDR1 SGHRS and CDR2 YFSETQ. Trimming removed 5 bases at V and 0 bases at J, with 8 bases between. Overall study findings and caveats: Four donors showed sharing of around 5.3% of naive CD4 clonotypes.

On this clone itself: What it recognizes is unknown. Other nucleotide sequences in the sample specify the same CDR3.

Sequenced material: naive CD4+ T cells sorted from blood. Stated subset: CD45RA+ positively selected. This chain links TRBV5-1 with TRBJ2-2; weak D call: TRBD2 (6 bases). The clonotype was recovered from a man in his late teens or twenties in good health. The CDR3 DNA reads TGCGCCAGCAGACGGGGGACGAACACCGGGGAGCTGTTTTTT. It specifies CASRRGTNTGELFF.